The 28 T cell receptor beta chains in this list originate from one sample, sequenced in a study of blood T cells in healthy people across ages. Next came a second PCR, run for about 6 to 12 cycles, which used a sample-barcoded 5' primer along with a J-beta primer mix. MiXCR was run by TCRdb on the 5' RACE reads, yielding one entry per CDR3 protein. Of approximately 1.5 million distinct CDR3 sequences listed, about 35% are singletons. Sequencing was performed on blood. The receptors derive from a woman under 40 in good health.

This chain joins TRBV7-8 and TRBJ2-6; 9 bases are a match to TRBD1. This CDR3 region has 16 residues. J lost 2 bases, V lost 11 bases, and 10 bases had no gene match. Germline-derived CDR1 and CDR2 are SGHVS and FQNEAQ. This CDR3 reads CASKQGAPAGANVLTF. The CDR3 nucleotides read TGTGCCTCTAAACAGGGGGCGCCAGCTGGGGCCAACGTCCTGACTTTC.

The count of this clonotype is one. This chain joins TRBV27 and TRBJ1-5; D is unresolved. This CDR3 is built from 14 residues. Deletions cut 4 bases from V and 1 base from J, with 8 bases between. Germline-derived CDR1 and CDR2 are MNHEY and SMNVEV (reference sequence). The CDR3 DNA follows: TGTGCCAGCAGTTATACAGCAAGCAATCAGCCCCAGCATTTT. Amino acids: CASSYTASNQPQHF.

This clonotype was counted between two and nine times. The gene calls are TRBV30 and TRBJ1-5; D perhaps matches TRBD1 (5 bases). This CDR3 comprises 13 residues. Between the trimmed V and J ends, which lost 3 bases and 4 bases, there was a span of 10 bases. CDR1 is GTSNPN, CDR2 SVGIG, per germline (reference sequence). The CDR3 coding sequence is TGTGCCTGGAGCACAGGTCCGAATCAGCCCCAGCATTTT. Translation: CAWSTGPNQPQHF.

This clonotype was seen more than once but under ten times. V gene TRBV7-2 combines with J gene TRBJ2-5; the D gene is possibly TRBD2 (6 bases). The CDR3 totals 15 residues. CDR1 is SGHTA and CDR2 is FQGNSA in the germline V gene. V lost 3 bases and J 2 bases, leaving 13 bases between the germline ends. CDR3 sequence: CASSFGRGAQETQYF. For the CDR3, the DNA is TGTGCCAGCAGCTTTGGGCGGGGCGCTCAAGAGACCCAGTACTTC.

V gene TRBV28 combines with J gene TRBJ2-5, with D possibly matching TRBD1 (6 bases). The germline CDR1 and CDR2 sequences are MDHEN and SYDVKM. The length of the CDR3 is 12 residues. The ends were cut back, 5 bases at V and 13 bases at J, with 17 bases in the middle. The DNA for the CDR3 is TGTGCCAGCAGTAGACCTGGAAACAGGGCGTACTTC. Residues: CASSRPGNRAYF.

The rearrangement joins TRBV7-8 to TRBJ2-1; 16 nucleotides line up with TRBD2. The J segment lost 4 bases and the V segment lost 5 bases, leaving 14 bases of the junction unmatched. The CDR3 extends over 20 amino acids. Germline assignment: CDR1 SGHVS and CDR2 FQNEAQ. The DNA of the CDR3 is TGTGCCAGCAGCCCCAACGCCGGGACTAGCGGGAGGGACACTTACAATGAGCAGTTCTTC. Its translation is CASSPNAGTSGRDTYNEQFF. The full variable domain, with the rest looked up from reference TRBV7-8 and TRBJ2-1, is GAGVSQSPRYKVAKRGQDVALRCDPISGHVSLFWYQQALGQGPEFLTYFQNEAQLDKSGLPSDRFFAERPEGSVSTLKIQRTQQEDSAVYLCASSPNAGTSGRDTYNEQFFGPGTRLTVL.

The CDR3 sequence: CASSPDINQPQHF. Here the CDR3 DNA reads TGTGCCAGCTCACCCGACATAAATCAGCCCCAGCATTTT. The gene calls are TRBV18 and TRBJ1-5; D remains unclear. This CDR3 region has 13 residues. Looked up from germline, CDR1 is KGHSH and CDR2 is LQKENI. The V end was cut by 3 bases, the J end by 4 bases, with 7 bases between. Using reference TRBV18 and TRBJ1-5 for the parts outside the CDR3, the full variable domain is NAGVMQNPRHLVRRRGQEARLRCSPMKGHSHVYWYRQLPEEGLKFMVYLQKENIIDESGMPKERFSAEFPKEGPSILRIQQVVRGDSAAYFCASSPDINQPQHFGDGTRLSIL.

The chain carries TRBV7-2 and TRBJ2-1, with a possible D match to TRBD1 (6 bases). Germline values: CDR1 SGHTA, CDR2 FQGNSA. The CDR3 spans 15 residues. V lost 6 bases and J 1 base, leaving 13 bases between the germline ends. In DNA, the CDR3 is TGTGCCAGCAGTCTAGACAGGAGGTCCTACAATGAGCAGTTCTTC. Its translation: CASSLDRRSYNEQFF.

V and J are TRBV11-2 and TRBJ2-1; 10 nucleotides align to TRBD2. CDR1 is SGHAT and CDR2 is FQNNGV in the germline V gene. Trimming took 4 bases from V and 9 from J; bases not matched to a gene: 6. The CDR3 loop spans 14 amino acids. This CDR3 reads CASSSLSGRSEQFF. The DNA of the CDR3 is TGTGCCAGCAGCTCCCTTAGCGGGAGGTCTGAGCAGTTCTTC.

V usage is TRBV3-1 and J usage is TRBJ2-5; a possible D gene is TRBD2 (6 bases). The CDR3 contains 15 residues. V gave up 5 bases and J gave up 2 bases, with 15 bases separating them. Per germline, CDR1 LGHDT and CDR2 YNNKEL (reference sequence). CDR3 coding DNA: TGTGCCAGCAGCAAAAGGGCCGGGGGTCAAGAGACCCAGTACTTC. It yields the protein CASSKRAGGQETQYF.

This clonotype was observed a single time. This chain links TRBV7-3 with TRBJ2-5; TRBD1 or TRBD2 may be the D gene (6 bases each). Trimming took off 10 bases at V and 4 bases at J, with 16 bases between the two ends. Germline V lookup: CDR1 SGHTA, CDR2 FQGTGA. The CDR3 is made up of 13 amino acids. CDR3 DNA: TGTGCCACATCGGGGGCGGGGCCAGAGACCCAGTACTTC. Protein: CATSGAGPETQYF.

V is TRBV5-1 and J is TRBJ1-1; tentatively, D is TRBD1 (5 bases). The CDR3 extends over 16 amino acids. Germline V gene sequence: CDR1 SGHRS, CDR2 YFSETQ. Trimming pared 2 bases from V and 4 bases from J, leaving 18 bases between. CDR3 in amino acids: CASSFAYRRRTTEAFF. CDR3 coding DNA: TGCGCCAGCAGCTTTGCTTACAGGAGGCGAACCACTGAAGCTTTCTTT. Supplemented by reference TRBV5-1 and TRBJ1-1, the full variable domain reads KAGVTQTPRYLIKTRGQQVTLSCSPISGHRSVSWYQQTPGQGLQFLFEYFSETQRNKGNFPGRFSGRQFSNSRSEMNVSTLELGDSALYLCASSFAYRRRTTEAFFGQGTRLTVV.

The genes are TRBV11-2 and TRBJ2-5; 8 nucleotides line up with TRBD2. The germline V gene has CDR1 SGHAT and CDR2 FQNNGV. With 4 bases clipped from V and 11 bases from J, the junction kept 18 bases outside the gene matches. The CDR3 is made up of 16 amino acids. The CDR3 nucleotides read TGTGCCAGCAGCTGGCTAGCGGGTCAAAACTCTGCCCCGCAGTACTTC. This gives the protein CASSWLAGQNSAPQYF. The full variable domain, in which reference TRBV11-2 and TRBJ2-5 provide the parts outside the CDR3, is EAGVAQSPRYKIIEKRQSVAFWCNPISGHATLYWYQQILGQGPKLLIQFQNNGVVDDSQLPKDRFSAERLKGVDSTLKIQPAKLEDSAVYLCASSWLAGQNSAPQYFGPGTRLLVL.

This clonotype has a handful of counts. This chain uses TRBV10-3 with TRBJ1-2; D is perhaps TRBD1 (5 bases). Per germline, CDR1 ENHRY and CDR2 SYGVKD. The CDR3 has 16 residues. V lost 3 bases and J lost 4, with 18 bases in between. In DNA, the CDR3 is TGTGCCATCAGTGAACGAAGATTCCCTGGGACCTATGGCTACACCTTC. It yields the protein CAISERRFPGTYGYTF.

The chain recombines TRBV3-1 with TRBJ2-7, with D possibly matching TRBD2 (6 bases). The CDR3 totals 16 residues. Trimming took off 3 bases at V and 2 bases at J, with 17 bases between the two ends. Germline V gene sequence: CDR1 LGHDT, CDR2 YNNKEL (reference sequence). CDR3 sequence: CASSQPLGGRPYEQYF. DNA for the CDR3: TGTGCCAGCAGCCAGCCCCTCGGGGGACGCCCCTACGAGCAGTACTTC.

Only a few counts were recorded for this clonotype. One junction end disagrees with the germline gene, perhaps due to a read error. The genes are TRBV7-9 and TRBJ2-3; TRBD2 aligns across 8 bases. There are 16 residues in the CDR3. Looked up from germline, CDR1 is SEHNR and CDR2 is FQNEAQ (reference sequence). The CDR3 here is CASSSGTSFSTDTQYF. Written as DNA, the CDR3 is TGTGCCAGCAGCTCGGGGACTAGTTTCAGCACGGATACGCAGTATTTT. Full variable domain (rest looked up from reference TRBV7-9 and TRBJ2-3): DTGVSQNPRHKITKRGQNVTFRCDPISEHNRLYWYRQTLGQGPEFLTYFQNEAQLEKSRLLSDRFSAERPKGSFSTLEIQRTEQGDSAMYLCASSSGTSFSTDTQYFGPGTRLTVL.

This clonotype has a single count. The chain is built from TRBV12-3 or TRBV12-4 and TRBJ2-1; TRBD2 might be the D (5 bases). The CDR3 covers 15 residues. The V and J ends lost 7 bases and 3 bases respectively, with 16 bases between them. DNA for the CDR3: TGTGCCAGCATCGACGGGATGCCCGGCTACAATGAGCAGTTCTTC. Residues: CASIDGMPGYNEQFF.

The chain joins TRBV30 to TRBJ1-2; D is uncertain. V lost 5 bases and J 9 bases, leaving 22 bases between the germline ends. Germline CDR1 and CDR2: GTSNPN and SVGIG (reference sequence). The CDR3 totals 14 residues. CDR3 in DNA: TGTGCCTGGGCCTCGGACTCTAACTATGGAAGCTACACCTTC. It is translated as CAWASDSNYGSYTF.

This clonotype was detected only a few times. V usage is TRBV20-1 and J usage is TRBJ1-6, with D possibly matching TRBD1 (6 bases). The CDR3 is made up of 14 amino acids. Germline V CDR1 and CDR2: DFQATT, SNEGSKA (reference sequence). Deletions cut 4 bases from V and 10 bases from J, with 17 bases between. CDR3 sequence (DNA): TGCAGTGCTAAACGGACAGAATCATACTCACCCCTCCACTTT. The encoded protein is CSAKRTESYSPLHF.

The chain joins TRBV30 to TRBJ2-1; D uncertain. Between the trimmed V and J ends, which lost 4 bases and 0 bases, there was a span of 4 bases. The germline CDR1 and CDR2 sequences are GTSNPN and SVGIG (reference sequence). This CDR3 region has 12 residues. DNA for the CDR3: TGTGCCTGGACTAGCTCCTACAATGAGCAGTTCTTC. Amino acid sequence: CAWTSSYNEQFF.

Note on this clonotype: The CDR3 does not end in the conserved phenylalanine or tryptophan, so this is likely a read error. The rearrangement uses TRBV9 and TRBJ2-5; D remains ambiguous. This CDR3 contains 13 residues. Per germline, CDR1 SGDLS and CDR2 YYNGEE. V lost 0 bases and J lost 5, with 8 bases in between. CDR3 sequence reads: CASSVATVETQYV. DNA of the CDR3: TGTGCCAGCAGCGTAGCTACGGTTGAGACCCAGTACGTC.

The CDR3 DNA is TGTGCCAGCAGCTTCGTGGGGGATCCGGGTGGGGAGCTGTTTTTT. Residues: CASSFVGDPGGELFF. The chain recombines TRBV7-3 with TRBJ2-2; D is perhaps TRBD1 or TRBD2 (5 bases each). From germline, CDR1 is SGHTA and CDR2 FQGTGA. This CDR3 contains 15 residues. V gave up 3 bases and J gave up 8 bases, with 16 bases separating them.

In this sample, this clonotype turned up many times. The rearrangement uses TRBV14 and TRBJ1-4, with D uncertain. The CDR3 extends over 16 amino acids. Looked up from germline, CDR1 is SGHDN and CDR2 is FVKESK. The V gene lost 2 bases and the J gene lost 5 bases, with 15 bases spanning the gap. In nucleotides, the CDR3 is TGTGCCAGCAGCCAATTGACCTCACTCCACAATGAAAAACTGTTTTTT. It encodes CASSQLTSLHNEKLFF.

This clonotype was found a few times. The rearrangement links TRBV9 to TRBJ2-7, with 7 nucleotides matching TRBD2. The CDR3 extends over 15 amino acids. The germline CDR1 and CDR2 sequences are SGDLS and YYNGEE. After removal of 0 bases from V and 0 bases from J, the junction contained 3 bases not matched to a gene. In DNA, the CDR3 is TGTGCCAGCAGCGTAGTGCGCGGGGGCTCCTACGAGCAGTACTTC. Translation: CASSVVRGGSYEQYF.

The chain combines TRBV18 with TRBJ2-7, with D maybe TRBD2 (5 bases). The germline V gene encodes CDR1 KGHSH and CDR2 LQKENI. This CDR3 has 16 amino acids. V shed 2 bases and J shed 0 bases, with 14 bases lying between them. The CDR3, as DNA: TGTGCCAGCTCACCATTATCCGGGGTTCGCTCCTACGAGCAGTACTTC. Its protein product is CASSPLSGVRSYEQYF.

The rearrangement joins TRBV7-2 to TRBJ2-5; 11 bases are a match to TRBD2. Germline-derived CDR1 and CDR2 are SGHTA and FQGNSA. V lost 5 bases and J lost 11; bases outside the gene matches: 13. The CDR3 runs 15 residues. The CDR3 bases are TGTGCCAGCAGCCCTAGCGGGGGGTCCTCCCGGGAGCAGTACTTC. This gives the protein CASSPSGGSSREQYF.

This clonotype has only a few counts. This rearrangement joins TRBV20-1 to TRBJ2-1; TRBD2 aligns across 12 bases. Germline lookup yields CDR1 DFQATT and CDR2 SNEGSKA (reference sequence). This CDR3 has 14 amino acids. The V and J ends lost 1 base and 6 bases, in that order; junction bases with no gene match: 1. The CDR3 spells CSARGLAGANEQFF. CDR3 nucleotide sequence: TGCAGTGCTAGAGGACTAGCGGGGGCCAATGAGCAGTTCTTC.

The chain combines TRBV6-2 or TRBV6-3 with TRBJ1-5; 8 bases match TRBD1. The length of the CDR3 is 16 residues. Germline CDR1 reads MNHEY; CDR2 reads SVGEGT. The ends lost 6 bases at V and 3 bases at J; junction bases unmatched: 10. CDR3 DNA: TGTGCCAGCAGCTCCACACAGGGGGTGATCAATCAGCCCCAGCATTTT. Translating it yields CASSSTQGVINQPQHF.